This is a list of T cell receptor beta chains from one sample in a study of T cell responses to AZD1222 COVID-19 vaccine. Measured with immunoSEQ multiplex PCR; TCRdb has only the in-frame clones, and not every one. The sample lists 85,000 or so clones, over 80% seen once, with approximately 5.8% in the top ten. The input for sequencing was peripheral blood, taken on day 0 of AZD1222 vaccination. These receptors all stem from an adult in good health. CDR3s include the opening cysteine and the closing phenylalanine or tryptophan.

V	J	CDR3
TRBV28	TRBJ2-7	CASSLLTSGVEQYF
TRBV6-6	TRBJ1-1	CASSYSNRNTEAFF
TRBV11-2	TRBJ2-4	CASSDQGGVAKNIQYF
TRBV10-3	TRBJ1-3	CAISSGGTIYF
TRBV27	TRBJ1-2	CASSLSPGVVGYTF
TRBV7-7	TRBJ2-2	CASAGTGPINTGELFF
TRBV4-3	TRBJ1-1	CASSQEGFTEAFF
TRBV18	TRBJ1-5	CASSPPGAGYYQPQHF
TRBV6-5	TRBJ1-2	CASSYSGDPYGYTF
TRBV29-1	TRBJ1-2	CSVELYGVDYGYTF